The TCR beta chain under discussion was sequenced for a study of follicular helper T cells after annual influenza vaccination. Study in general: Days 0, 7 and 28 post-vaccination were the blood draw times. Findings and limits, study-wide: ICOS+CD38+ cTfh clonality tracked population frequency, and its change tracked circulating plasmablast change.

Assay used: immunoSEQ multiplex PCR; TCRdb lists only in-frame clones, some missing. The data hold roughly 7,000 clones, with under 90% observed a single time. This CDR3 has 15 residues. Deletions cut 4 bases from V and 7 bases from J, with 19 bases between. Germline-derived CDR1 and CDR2 are MDHEN and SYDVKM. Indicated time point: 2015-2016 season, 7 days after influenza vaccination. Details on this clone: Antigen: not known.

The specimen comprised CXCR5- memory CD4+ T cells sorted from blood, sampled 7 days after influenza vaccination. The receptor was isolated from an adult who received the influenza vaccine. This chain connects TRBV28 to TRBJ1-1; D perhaps matches TRBD1 (5 bases). CDR3 in DNA: TGTGCCAGCAGTTCGGTGGGACTCACCTATGGTGAAGCTTTCTTT. As protein: CASSSVGLTYGEAFF.